This passage covers 14 T cell receptor beta chains from one sample sequenced in a study of regulatory T cells in long-lasting Graves disease. HTBI primers from iRepertoire and Arm-PCR of CDR3 regions yielded the TCR beta libraries. Via MiXCR, TCRdb re-called the multiplex PCR reads, giving one row per CDR3 protein. The table shows 200,000 to 250,000 distinct CDR3 sequences, with around 20% occurring only once. Time point of the sample: newly diagnosed GD, antithyroid drugs for less than 3 months. The TCR library was made from RNA that had been extracted from PBMCs in TRIzol. This sample comprised peripheral blood mononuclear cells (PBMCs), obtained at new diagnosis, from a patient treated with antithyroid drugs. These receptor sequences come from a female donor with Graves disease.

At least ten counts were recorded for this clonotype. This chain joins TRBV5-1 and TRBJ2-3; D is perhaps TRBD1 or TRBD2 (5 bases each). Germline CDR1 reads SGHRS; CDR2 reads YFSETQ. The CDR3 sequence is 13 residues long. The germline V and J ends were trimmed by 3 bases and 13 bases, with 18 bases remaining between them. CDR3 coding DNA: TGCGCCAGCAGCTACTCCGGGACGGACGCCAAGTATTTT. Encoded protein: CASSYSGTDAKYF. The entire variable domain, with the rest obtained from reference TRBV5-1 and TRBJ2-3, is as follows: KAGVTQTPRYLIKTRGQQVTLSCSPISGHRSVSWYQQTPGQGLQFLFEYFSETQRNKGNFPGRFSGRQFSNSRSEMNVSTLELGDSALYLCASSYSGTDAKYFGPGTRLTVL.

This clonotype was detected ten times or more. Its ends do not fully match the called genes, so a read error is possible. V usage is TRBV5-1 and J usage is TRBJ2-7; 9 bases are shared with TRBD2. The germline CDR1 and CDR2 sequences are SGHRS and YFSETQ. The CDR3 is made up of 15 amino acids. CDR3 DNA sequence: TGTGCCAGCAGCTCGCAAGCGGGAGGCTCCTACGAGCAGTACTTC. Residues: CASSSQAGGSYEQYF.

As to this clonotype: The likely explanation is a read error, given a far larger clone one base away. Here the CDR3 reads CSVDFGLGTQYF. Written as DNA, the CDR3 is TGCAGCGTTGACTTCGGGCTGGGGACCCAGTACTTC. The chain uses TRBV29-1 and TRBJ2-1; no firm D call. Judging by the DNA end, TRBJ2-5 fits better; the J call may be wrong. Germline lookup yields CDR1 SQVTM and CDR2 ANQGSEA. This CDR3 spans 12 amino acids.

The rearrangement uses TRBV5-6 and TRBJ2-3, with D tentatively TRBD1 (6 bases). Germline values: CDR1 SGHDT, CDR2 YYEEEE. The CDR3 has 13 residues. The ends were cut back, 6 bases at V and 2 bases at J, with 10 bases in the middle. This CDR3 reads CASTPGDTDTQYF. Written as DNA, the CDR3 is TGTGCCAGCACCCCAGGGGACACAGATACGCAGTATTTT.

Ten or more counts support this clonotype. V usage is TRBV7-3 and J usage is TRBJ1-2, with D perhaps TRBD1 (5 bases). Trimming removed 2 bases from V and 6 bases from J, with 7 bases in between. Looked up from germline, CDR1 is SGHTA and CDR2 is FQGTGA. There are 12 residues in the CDR3. CDR3 residues: CASSLGGDGYTF. CDR3 nucleotides: TGTGCCAGCAGCTTAGGGGGAGATGGCTACACCTTC.

This clonotype was detected many times. The chain recombines TRBV28 with TRBJ1-3; maybe TRBD1 (5 bases). Germline CDR1 is MDHEN and CDR2 is SYDVKM. The CDR3 covers 15 residues. The V and J ends lost 6 bases and 0 bases respectively, with 12 bases between them. The CDR3 coding sequence is TGTGCCAGCAGCACCGGGACCTCCTCTGGAAACACCATATATTTT. It is translated as CASSTGTSSGNTIYF.

This clonotype was counted ten times or more. V usage is TRBV5-1 and J usage is TRBJ1-6, with TRBD1 matching over 8 bases. The CDR3 covers 14 residues. V trimming: 4 bases; J trimming: 10 bases; junction bases outside the gene matches: 7. Germline V lookup: CDR1 SGHRS, CDR2 YFSETQ. CDR3 nucleotide sequence: TGCGCCAGCAGCGGGGACAGGATAGACTCACCCCTCCACTTT. Translating it yields CASSGDRIDSPLHF.

The V call is TRBV11-2, the J call TRBJ2-7, with TRBD2 matching 8 bases. There are 16 residues in the CDR3. Unmatched junction bases numbered 11, after V lost 5 bases and J lost 2 bases. CDR1 and CDR2 from the germline V gene are SGHAT and FQNNGV. DNA for the CDR3: TGTGCCAGCAGCACAACTAGCGGTAGTTATCCCTACGAGCAGTACTTC. Translating gives CASSTTSGSYPYEQYF.

There are a few counts of this clonotype. The chain uses TRBV6-2 or TRBV6-3 and TRBJ1-4, with TRBD1 identical over 7 bases. Trimming removed 5 bases from V and 8 bases from J; junction bases left unmatched: 8. This CDR3 comprises 14 residues. From germline, CDR1 is MNHEY and CDR2 SVGEGT. This CDR3 is CASSAPPDREKLFF. As DNA, the CDR3 is TGTGCCAGCAGTGCCCCTCCGGACAGGGAAAAACTGTTTTTT.

The chain carries TRBV7-2 and TRBJ2-1; 10 nucleotides line up with TRBD2. V dropped 5 bases and J dropped 0; count of bases not matched to a gene: 4. This CDR3 region has 16 residues. The germline gives CDR1 SGHTA, CDR2 FQGNSA. CDR3 DNA: TGTGCCAGCAGCCGGGCTAGCGGGAGCTCCTACAATGAGCAGTTCTTC. It encodes CASSRASGSSYNEQFF.

This clonotype was recorded at least ten times. The CDR3 bases are TGTGCCAGTGCGGGCACAGATACGCAGTATTTT. Translation gives CASAGTDTQYF. The rearrangement uses TRBV7-9 and TRBJ2-3; D gene ambiguous. V dropped 9 bases and J dropped 1 base, with 5 bases sitting between them. This CDR3 spans 11 amino acids. Germline assignment: CDR1 SEHNR and CDR2 FQNEAQ (reference sequence).

Concerning this clonotype itself: Being one base from a much bigger clone, this may be a read error. The chain couples TRBV5-1 to TRBJ2-1; 8 bases are a match to TRBD2. This CDR3 comprises 15 residues. The germline CDR1 and CDR2 sequences are SGHRS and YFSETQ. For the CDR3, the DNA is TGTGCCAGCAGCTCGGACGGGGGGGCGTTGGGTGAGCAGTTCTTC. As protein: CASSSDGGALGEQFF.

V is TRBV19 and J is TRBJ2-1, with D hard to call. Between the trimmed V and J ends, which lost 2 bases and 7 bases, there was a span of 3 bases. The CDR3 is 11 residues long. The germline V gene encodes CDR1 LNHDA and CDR2 SQIVND (reference sequence). The CDR3, as DNA: TGTGCCAGTAGTATAAGGAATGAGCAGTTCTTC. The encoded protein is CASSIRNEQFF.

This sequence joins TRBV20-1 and TRBJ2-5; TRBD1 aligns across 7 bases. Germline CDR1 and CDR2: DFQATT and SNEGSKA (reference sequence). The CDR3 runs 14 residues. With V trimmed by 3 bases and J by 5 bases, 9 bases remained unmatched. CDR3 sequence (DNA): TGCAGTGCTAGGTACCCGAAACAGGGGGAGACCCAGTACTTC. Its protein product is CSARYPKQGETQYF.